There are a few counts of the clone carrying this T cell receptor (beta chain). Its antigen is currently unknown. This specimen belongs to a study of CD8+ T cells in alopecia areata. General study results and limits: Especially in alopecia totalis/universalis, lesional scalp showed greater clonality than normal scalp did. Scalp specimens additionally yield sequences from normal skin's resident alphabeta T cells.

Per the germline V gene, CDR1 is KGHSH and CDR2 is LQKENI. Trimming cost V 1 base and J 3 bases, with 10 bases left between them. CDR3 length: 14 amino acids. A FACSAria was used to sort CD4+ and CD8+ T cells. These cells came from PBMCs. Following extraction, RNA underwent reverse transcription to cDNA, which served as the sequencing template. Sequencing used immunoSEQ multiplex PCR; TCRdb keeps in-frame clones, though not all of them. The sample includes around 190,000 clones, more than 55% of them seen just once. The clonotype was recovered from a human donor in good health. The chain uses TRBV18 and TRBJ2-7; D is unresolved. Sequencing used CD8+ T cells sorted from blood. CDR3 in DNA: TGTGCCAGCTCACCACTCCCCCATCGCTACGAGCAGTACTTC. This encodes CASSPLPHRYEQYF. The full variable domain, its missing parts supplied by reference TRBV18 and TRBJ2-7, is NAGVMQNPRHLVRRRGQEARLRCSPMKGHSHVYWYRQLPEEGLKFMVYLQKENIIDESGMPKERFSAEFPKEGPSILRIQQVVRGDSAAYFCASSPLPHRYEQYFGPGTRLTVT.